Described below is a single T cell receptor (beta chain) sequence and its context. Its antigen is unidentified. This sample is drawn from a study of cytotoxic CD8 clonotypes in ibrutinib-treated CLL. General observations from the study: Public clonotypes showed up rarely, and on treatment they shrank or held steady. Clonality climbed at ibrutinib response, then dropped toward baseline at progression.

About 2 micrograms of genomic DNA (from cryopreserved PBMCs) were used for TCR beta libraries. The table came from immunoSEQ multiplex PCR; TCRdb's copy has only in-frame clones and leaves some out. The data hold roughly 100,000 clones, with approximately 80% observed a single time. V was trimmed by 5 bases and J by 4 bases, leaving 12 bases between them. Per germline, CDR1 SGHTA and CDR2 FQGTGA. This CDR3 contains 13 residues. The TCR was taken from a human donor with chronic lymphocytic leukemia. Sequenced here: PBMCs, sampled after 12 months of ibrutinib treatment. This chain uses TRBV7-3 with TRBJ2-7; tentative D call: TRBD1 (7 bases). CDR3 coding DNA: TGTGCCAGCAGCCCGGCAGGGGGGTACGAGCAGTACTTC. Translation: CASSPAGGYEQYF.